The 8 T cell receptor beta chains below come from one sample, sequenced in a study of cytomegalovirus exposure and HLA in healthy donors. Amplification used 60 Vbeta primers and 13 Jbeta primers. Profiling relied on immunoSEQ multiplex PCR, and the TCRdb table lists in-frame clones only, not all of them. Here the sample spans about 160,000 clones, less than 80% being singletons. Sequenced sample: PBMCs. The receptor set was obtained from a man between 35 and 55 years old in good health and CMV-seronegative.

This clone was seen only a few times. The rearrangement links TRBV7-2 to TRBJ2-3; no reliable D call. CDR3 length equals 16 residues. V lost 1 base and J lost 3, with 14 bases in between. Germline assignment: CDR1 SGHTA and CDR2 FQGNSA. DNA of the CDR3: TGTGCCAGCAGCTTAGTAGGCCAGGCTATAACAGATACGCAGTATTTT. It codes for CASSLVGQAITDTQYF.

The V call is TRBV9, the J call TRBJ2-7; 11 nucleotides match TRBD2. The CDR3 consists of 16 residues. Germline values: CDR1 SGDLS, CDR2 YYNGEE. V shed 1 base, J shed 7 bases, and the junction held 10 bases outside the gene matches. In DNA form, the CDR3 reads TGTGCCAGCAGCGTAACTGAGGGACTAGCGGTGGGGGAGCAGTACTTC. Residues: CASSVTEGLAVGEQYF.

This clone was picked up one time. V and J are TRBV5-1 and TRBJ2-3; 7 bases map to TRBD2. This CDR3 has 17 amino acids. Unmatched junction bases numbered 10, after V lost 0 bases and J lost 3 bases. CDR1 and CDR2 from the germline V gene are SGHRS and YFSETQ. CDR3 coding DNA: TGCGCCAGCAGCTTGGCCCATCGGACTAGGATAACAGATACGCAGTATTTT. Protein: CASSLAHRTRITDTQYF. Full variable domain (remainder filled in from reference TRBV5-1 and TRBJ2-3): KAGVTQTPRYLIKTRGQQVTLSCSPISGHRSVSWYQQTPGQGLQFLFEYFSETQRNKGNFPGRFSGRQFSNSRSEMNVSTLELGDSALYLCASSLAHRTRITDTQYFGPGTRLTVL.

V is TRBV19 and J is TRBJ2-1; 11 nucleotides align to TRBD2. The CDR3 has 15 amino acids. CDR1 is LNHDA, CDR2 SQIVND, per germline (reference sequence). Trimming at V came to 6 bases and at J to 8 bases, leaving 9 bases not matched to a gene. CDR3 protein: CASRERLAGNDEQFF. In DNA form, the CDR3 reads TGTGCCAGTAGGGAACGACTAGCGGGAAACGATGAGCAGTTCTTC.

This clone was seen only once. The chain has TRBV19 and TRBJ2-2, with D hard to call. Germline loops: CDR1 LNHDA, CDR2 SQIVND (reference sequence). V dropped 3 bases and J dropped 1 base, with 6 bases sitting between them. CDR3 length equals 14 residues. The CDR3 bases are TGTGCCAGTAGTATGTCCCGGAACACCGGGGAGCTGTTTTTT. Its protein product is CASSMSRNTGELFF.

This chain joins TRBV30 and TRBJ2-1, with a possible D match to TRBD2 (6 bases). CDR3 length equals 13 residues. The germline V gene has CDR1 GTSNPN and CDR2 SVGIG (reference sequence). Between the trimmed V and J ends, which lost 2 bases and 8 bases, there was a span of 13 bases. CDR3 sequence: CAWSKSGGDEQFF. CDR3 in DNA: TGTGCCTGGAGTAAGTCGGGCGGGGATGAGCAGTTCTTC.

The chain is built from TRBV4-2 and TRBJ2-5; 12 nucleotides align to TRBD2. Germline CDR1 and CDR2: LGHNA and YNFKEQ. The CDR3 totals 20 residues. Trimming took 2 bases from V and 4 from J; bases not matched to a gene: 17. The CDR3 nucleotides read TGTGCCAGCAGCCAAACAACGGGGAGACTAGCGGGAGCCGAGGGAGAGACCCAGTACTTC. This translates into CASSQTTGRLAGAEGETQYF.

This clone was observed a few times. This sequence joins TRBV30 and TRBJ2-5, with 7 bases that match TRBD2. Germline V gives CDR1 GTSNPN, CDR2 SVGIG (reference sequence). This CDR3 has 15 amino acids. The junction had 13 bases not matched to a gene; V was cut back by 5 bases and J by 4 bases. Here the CDR3 DNA reads TGTGCCTGGGGAGTCCGGGGCGGGAGAAGAGAGACCCAGTACTTC. Its protein product is CAWGVRGGRRETQYF.